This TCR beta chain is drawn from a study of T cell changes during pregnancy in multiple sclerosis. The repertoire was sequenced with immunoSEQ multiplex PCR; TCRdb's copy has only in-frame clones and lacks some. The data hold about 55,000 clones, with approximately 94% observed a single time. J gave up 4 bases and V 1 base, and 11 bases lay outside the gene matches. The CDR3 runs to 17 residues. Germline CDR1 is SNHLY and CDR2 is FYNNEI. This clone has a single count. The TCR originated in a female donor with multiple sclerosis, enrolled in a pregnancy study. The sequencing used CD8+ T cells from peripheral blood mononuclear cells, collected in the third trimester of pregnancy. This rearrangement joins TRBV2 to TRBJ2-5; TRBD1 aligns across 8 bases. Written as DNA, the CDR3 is TGTGCCAGCAGTGAAGATGGGGGGCGGGACAGGTTAGAGACCCAGTACTTC. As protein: CASSEDGGRDRLETQYF.